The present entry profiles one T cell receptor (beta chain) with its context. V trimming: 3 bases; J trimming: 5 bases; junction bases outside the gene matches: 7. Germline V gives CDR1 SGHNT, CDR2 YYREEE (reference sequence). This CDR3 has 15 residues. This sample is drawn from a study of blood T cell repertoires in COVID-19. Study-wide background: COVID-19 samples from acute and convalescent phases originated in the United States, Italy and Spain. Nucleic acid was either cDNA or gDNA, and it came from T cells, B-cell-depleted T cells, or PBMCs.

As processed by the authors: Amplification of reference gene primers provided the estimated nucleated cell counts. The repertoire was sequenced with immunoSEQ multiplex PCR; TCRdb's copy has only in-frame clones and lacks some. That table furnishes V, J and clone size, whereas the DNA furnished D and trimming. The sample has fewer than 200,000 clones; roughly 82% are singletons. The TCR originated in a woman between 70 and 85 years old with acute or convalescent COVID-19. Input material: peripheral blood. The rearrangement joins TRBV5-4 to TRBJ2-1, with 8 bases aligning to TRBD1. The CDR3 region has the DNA TGTGCCAGCAGCTCGGGACAGGAGATCGACAATGAGCAGTTCTTC. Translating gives CASSSGQEIDNEQFF.